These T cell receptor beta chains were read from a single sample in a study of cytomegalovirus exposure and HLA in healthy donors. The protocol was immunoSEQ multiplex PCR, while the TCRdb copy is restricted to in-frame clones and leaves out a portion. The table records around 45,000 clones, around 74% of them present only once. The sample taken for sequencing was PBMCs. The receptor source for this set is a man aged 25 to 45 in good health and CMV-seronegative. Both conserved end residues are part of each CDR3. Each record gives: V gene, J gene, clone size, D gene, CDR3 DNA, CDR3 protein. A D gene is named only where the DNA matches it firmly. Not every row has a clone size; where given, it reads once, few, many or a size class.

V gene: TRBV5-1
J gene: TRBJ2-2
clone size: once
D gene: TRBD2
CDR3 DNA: TGCGCCAGCAGATGGGGACTAGCGGGAGACGCCGGGGAGCTGTTTTTT
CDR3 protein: CASRWGLAGDAGELFF

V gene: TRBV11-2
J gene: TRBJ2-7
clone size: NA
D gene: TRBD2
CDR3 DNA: TGTGCCAGCAGCTTAGACAGGACTGTGGGAGGGCTCAACTACGAGCAGTACTTC
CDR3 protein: CASSLDRTVGGLNYEQYF

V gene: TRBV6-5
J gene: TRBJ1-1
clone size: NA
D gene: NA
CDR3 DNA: TGTGCCAGCAGCGACCAGTCAGGGGTCTTTTCTGAAGCTTTCTTT
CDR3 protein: CASSDQSGVFSEAFF

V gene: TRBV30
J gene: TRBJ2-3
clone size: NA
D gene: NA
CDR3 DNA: TGTGCCTGGAGTGTACTAGGGACTAGCACAGATACGCAGTATTTT
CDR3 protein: CAWSVLGTSTDTQYF

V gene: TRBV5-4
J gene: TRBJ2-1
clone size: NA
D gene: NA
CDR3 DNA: TGTGCCAGCAGCTACGACAGGTTCCGTTACAATGAGCAGTTCTTC
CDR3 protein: CASSYDRFRYNEQFF

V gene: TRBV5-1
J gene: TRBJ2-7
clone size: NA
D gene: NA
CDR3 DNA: TGCGCCAGCAGCTCCGGGGGGCTCGGGTACGAGCAGTACTTC
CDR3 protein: CASSSGGLGYEQYF

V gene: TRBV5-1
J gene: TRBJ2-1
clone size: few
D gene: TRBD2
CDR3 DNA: TGCGCCAGCAGCGCGGGACTAGCGGACCACAATGAGCAGTTCTTC
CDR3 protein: CASSAGLADHNEQFF

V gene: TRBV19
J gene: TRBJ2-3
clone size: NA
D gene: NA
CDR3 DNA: TGTGCCAGTAGTTACAGGGGAGGTACGCAGTATTTT
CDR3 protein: CASSYRGGTQYF

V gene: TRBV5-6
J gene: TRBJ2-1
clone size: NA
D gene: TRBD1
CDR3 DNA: TGTGCCAGCAGCTTGAGCGGGACAGGGGGCTATTATGAGCAGTTCTTC
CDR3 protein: CASSLSGTGGYYEQFF

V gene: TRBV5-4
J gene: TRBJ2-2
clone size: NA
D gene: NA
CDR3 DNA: TGTGCCAGCAGCTTGGATCCGAGAAGCACCGGGGAGCTGTTTTTT
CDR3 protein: CASSLDPRSTGELFF

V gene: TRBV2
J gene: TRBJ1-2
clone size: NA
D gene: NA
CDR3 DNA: TGTGCCAGCAGTGACGCACAGCGGAGATTTTATGGCTACACCTTC
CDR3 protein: CASSDAQRRFYGYTF

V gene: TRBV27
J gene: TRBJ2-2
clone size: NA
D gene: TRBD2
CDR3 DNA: TGTGCCAGCAGTCCAAAACTAGCGTCCACCGGGGAGCTGTTTTTT
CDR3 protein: CASSPKLASTGELFF

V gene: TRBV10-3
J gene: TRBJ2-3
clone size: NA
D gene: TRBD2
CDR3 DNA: TGTGCCATCAATAGCGGGAAACTCACAGATACGCAGTATTTT
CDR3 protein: CAINSGKLTDTQYF

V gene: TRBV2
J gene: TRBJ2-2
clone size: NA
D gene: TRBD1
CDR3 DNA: TGTGCCAGCAGCGGACAGGGGGACACCGGGGAGCTGTTTTTT
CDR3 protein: CASSGQGDTGELFF

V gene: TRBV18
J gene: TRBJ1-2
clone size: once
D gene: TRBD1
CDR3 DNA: TGTGCCAGCTCACGACAGGGGGACTATGGCTACACCTTC
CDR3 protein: CASSRQGDYGYTF

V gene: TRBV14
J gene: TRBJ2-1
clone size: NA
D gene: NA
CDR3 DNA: TGTGCCAGCAGCCAAGTCGGCAGGGTAAACAATGAGCAGTTCTTC
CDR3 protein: CASSQVGRVNNEQFF

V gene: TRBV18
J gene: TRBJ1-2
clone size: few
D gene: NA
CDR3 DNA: TGTGCCAGCTCACCACTTCAAGACCGGCAGGGTTTGGGGTATGGCTACACCTTC
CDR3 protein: CASSPLQDRQGLGYGYTF

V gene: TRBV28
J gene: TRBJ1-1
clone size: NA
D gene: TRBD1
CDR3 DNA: TGTGCCAGCGCGGAACGGACAGGGCGGCCTGAAGCTTTCTTT
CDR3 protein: CASAERTGRPEAFF

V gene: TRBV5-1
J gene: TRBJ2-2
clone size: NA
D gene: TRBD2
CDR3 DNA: TGCGCCAGCAGCCAGACTAGCGGGACCGGGGAGCTGTTTTTT
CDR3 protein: CASSQTSGTGELFF

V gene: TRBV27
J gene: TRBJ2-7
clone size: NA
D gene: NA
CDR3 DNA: TGTGCCAGCAGTTTATCGTTCCAGGAAGCCTACGAGCAGTACTTC
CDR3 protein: CASSLSFQEAYEQYF

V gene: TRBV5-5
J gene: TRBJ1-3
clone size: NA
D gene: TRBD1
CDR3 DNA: TGTGCCAGCAGGTCAGGGGGCGTCCCTGGAAACACCATATATTTT
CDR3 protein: CASRSGGVPGNTIYF

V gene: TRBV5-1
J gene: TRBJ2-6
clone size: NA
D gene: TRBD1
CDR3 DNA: TGCGCCAGCAGCTCTGAAGGGGGCTCCGTCTCGGGGGCCAACGTCCTGACTTTC
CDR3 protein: CASSSEGGSVSGANVLTF

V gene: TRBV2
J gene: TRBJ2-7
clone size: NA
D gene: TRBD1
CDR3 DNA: TGTGCCAGCAGTGGGGACAGTTACTACGAGCAGTACTTC
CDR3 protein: CASSGDSYYEQYF

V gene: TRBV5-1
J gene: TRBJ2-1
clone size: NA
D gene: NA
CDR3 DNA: TGCGCCAGCAGCTTGGATGCGCGATACAATGAGCAGTTCTTC
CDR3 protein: CASSLDARYNEQFF

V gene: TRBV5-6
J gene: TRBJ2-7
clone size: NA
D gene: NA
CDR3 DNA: TGTGCCAGCAGCGGGGTGGGACACGTCTACAGTTACGAGCAGTACTTC
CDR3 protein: CASSGVGHVYSYEQYF

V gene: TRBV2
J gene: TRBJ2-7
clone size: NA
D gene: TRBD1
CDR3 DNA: TGTGCCAGCAGTGAAAGGGACAGGGCCTACGAGCAGTACTTC
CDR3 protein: CASSERDRAYEQYF

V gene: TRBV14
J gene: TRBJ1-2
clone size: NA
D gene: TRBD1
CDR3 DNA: TGTGCCAGCAGCCAGGACAGGGACTCTGGCTACACCTTC
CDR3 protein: CASSQDRDSGYTF

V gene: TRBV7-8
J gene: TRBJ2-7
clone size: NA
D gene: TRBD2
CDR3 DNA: TGTGCCAGCAGCTCCCACGTAGCGGGAGCGGTGGAGCAGTACTTC
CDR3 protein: CASSSHVAGAVEQYF

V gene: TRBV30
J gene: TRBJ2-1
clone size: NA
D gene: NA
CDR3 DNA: TGTGCCTGGAGGTGGCAGATGAATGAGCAGTTCTTC
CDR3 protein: CAWRWQMNEQFF

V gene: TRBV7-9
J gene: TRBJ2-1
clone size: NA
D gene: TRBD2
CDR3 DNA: TGTGCCAGCAGCCTTCTTGGGGGGGGAGGTGGCAATGAGCAGTTCTTC
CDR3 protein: CASSLLGGGGGNEQFF

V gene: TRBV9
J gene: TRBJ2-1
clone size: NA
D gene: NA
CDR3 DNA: TGTGCCAGCAGCGTGAGTGCGGGACCCTACAATGAGCAGTTCTTC
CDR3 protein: CASSVSAGPYNEQFF

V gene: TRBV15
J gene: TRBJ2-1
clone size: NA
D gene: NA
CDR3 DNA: TGTGCCACCAGCAGAGGTGGACTTGTCTCCTACAATGAGCAGTTCTTC
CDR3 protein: CATSRGGLVSYNEQFF

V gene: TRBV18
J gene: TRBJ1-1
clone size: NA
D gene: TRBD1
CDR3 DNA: TGTGCCAGCTCGCCTACTAAACAGGGGCACACTGAAGCTTTCTTT
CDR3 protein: CASSPTKQGHTEAFF

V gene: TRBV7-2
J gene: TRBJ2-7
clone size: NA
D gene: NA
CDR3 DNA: TGTGCCAGCAGCTCATCGACTAGAACCCACGAGCAGTACTTC
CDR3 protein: CASSSSTRTHEQYF

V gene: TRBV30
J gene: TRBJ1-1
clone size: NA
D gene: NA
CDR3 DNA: TGTGCCTCGTACAGTGGGTTGAACACTGAAGCTTTCTTT
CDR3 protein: CASYSGLNTEAFF

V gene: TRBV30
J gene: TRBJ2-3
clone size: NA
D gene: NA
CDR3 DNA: TGTGCCTGGACACGGAGCACAGATACGCAGTATTTT
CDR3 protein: CAWTRSTDTQYF

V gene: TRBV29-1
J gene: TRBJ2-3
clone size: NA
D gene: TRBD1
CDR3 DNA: TGCAGCGTTGAATTGGGGACAGCCACAGATACGCAGTATTTT
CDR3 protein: CSVELGTATDTQYF

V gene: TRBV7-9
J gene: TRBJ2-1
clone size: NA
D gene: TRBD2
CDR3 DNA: TGTGCCAGCGCATTCGGGACTAGCAACAATGAGCAGTTCTTC
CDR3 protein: CASAFGTSNNEQFF

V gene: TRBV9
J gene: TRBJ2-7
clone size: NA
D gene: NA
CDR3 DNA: TGTGCCAGCAGCGTAGGTCCTTCGGGGACTGCCTCCTACGAGCAGTACTTC
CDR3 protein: CASSVGPSGTASYEQYF

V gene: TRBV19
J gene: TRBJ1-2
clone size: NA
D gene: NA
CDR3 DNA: TGTGCCAGTAGCCCGGACAGTCTCTATGGCTACACCTTC
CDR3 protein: CASSPDSLYGYTF

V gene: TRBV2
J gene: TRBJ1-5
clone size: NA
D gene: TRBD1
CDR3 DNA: TGTGCCAGCAGTACCGGGACAGTAAACAATCAGCCCCAGCATTTT
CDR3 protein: CASSTGTVNNQPQHF

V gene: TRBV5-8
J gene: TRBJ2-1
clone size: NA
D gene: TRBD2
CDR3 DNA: TGTGCCAGCAGCATGAGGACTAGCGGGAGAACCAATGAGCAGTTCTTC
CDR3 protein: CASSMRTSGRTNEQFF

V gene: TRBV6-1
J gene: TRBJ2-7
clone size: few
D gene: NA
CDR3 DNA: TGTGCCAGCAGTGAAGGGGTTGGGCAGGCCACCTACGAGCAGTACTTC
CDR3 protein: CASSEGVGQATYEQYF

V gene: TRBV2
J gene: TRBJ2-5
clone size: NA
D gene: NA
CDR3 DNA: TGTGCCAGCATGCAGGGCCAAGAGACCCAGTACTTC
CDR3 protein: CASMQGQETQYF

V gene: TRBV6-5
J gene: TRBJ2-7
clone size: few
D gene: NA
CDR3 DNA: TGTGCCAGCAGTTACTCGCGGGGCCCGACCTACGAGCAGTACTTC
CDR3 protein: CASSYSRGPTYEQYF

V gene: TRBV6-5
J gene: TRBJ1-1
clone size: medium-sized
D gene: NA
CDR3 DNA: TGTGCCAGCAGAAAGGGAGATAGGACTGAAGCTTTCTTT
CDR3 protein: CASRKGDRTEAFF

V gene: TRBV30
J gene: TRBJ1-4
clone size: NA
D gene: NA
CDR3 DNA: TGTGCCTGGAGTGTAGACAGTCTGGAAAAACTGTTTTTT
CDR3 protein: CAWSVDSLEKLFF

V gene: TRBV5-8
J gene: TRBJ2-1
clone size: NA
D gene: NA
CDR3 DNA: TGTGCCAGCAGTTGGGCGTTTAATGAGCAGTTCTTC
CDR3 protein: CASSWAFNEQFF

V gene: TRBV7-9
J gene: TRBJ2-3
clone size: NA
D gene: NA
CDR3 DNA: TGTGCCAGCAGCTTAGGATCAGCGGGCACAGATACGCAGTATTTT
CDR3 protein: CASSLGSAGTDTQYF